Following are 18 T cell receptor beta chains from one sample sequenced in a study of T-cell memory formation after mild COVID-19. TCRdb recomputed calls from the 5' RACE reads with MiXCR, one row per CDR3 protein. Here the sample spans about 280,000 distinct CDR3 sequences, around 8% being singletons. The sample consisted of PBMCs or a T cell subset sorted from them (not recorded which). The receptors derive from a man between 18 and 35 years old who had mild COVID-19 (a few samples of this study predate the infection). Cell type and time point are not known.

A few counts support this clonotype. As DNA, the CDR3 is TGTGCCAGCAGCCGGACCGTGAGAGGTGTAGGGGAGACCCAGTACTTC. It yields the protein CASSRTVRGVGETQYF. V and J are TRBV6-5 and TRBJ2-5, with D uncertain. The CDR3 contains 16 residues. CDR1 is MNHEY and CDR2 is SVGAGI in the germline V gene. V was pared by 6 bases and J by 5 bases, with 22 bases between.

J is TRBJ2-3 and V is TRBV2; D ambiguous. The CDR3 is made up of 10 amino acids. V was shortened by 6 bases and J by 9 bases, with 7 bases between the two germline ends. CDR1 and CDR2 from the germline V gene are SNHLY and FYNNEI. The CDR3 sequence is CASRESTQYF. CDR3 nucleotides: TGTGCCAGCAGGGAGTCAACGCAGTATTTT.

A few counts support this clonotype. The V gene is TRBV12-3 or TRBV12-4, the J gene TRBJ1-5; maybe TRBD1 (5 bases). The V end lost 6 bases, the J end lost 11 bases, and 17 bases lay between the germline ends. This CDR3 comprises 13 residues. In DNA form, the CDR3 reads TGTGCCAGCAGATCTCAGGTATTAGGGGCCCAGCATTTT. Translating it yields CASRSQVLGAQHF.

CDR3 sequence: CASSPLTSGGTGELFF. Here the CDR3 DNA reads TGTGCCAGCAGCCCTCTTACTAGCGGGGGGACCGGGGAGCTGTTTTTT. The rearrangement uses TRBV7-2 and TRBJ2-2, with 12 positions matching TRBD2. Germline CDR1 is SGHTA and CDR2 is FQGNSA. The trim removed 5 bases at V and 5 bases at J, leaving 6 bases unmatched. This CDR3 has 16 residues.

This chain connects TRBV12-3 or TRBV12-4 to TRBJ1-5; D is perhaps TRBD1 (6 bases). The ends were cut back, 8 bases at V and 0 bases at J, with 11 bases in the middle. The CDR3 extends over 14 amino acids. The CDR3: CASGTGFSNQPQHF. The CDR3, as DNA: TGTGCCAGCGGTACAGGGTTTAGCAATCAGCCCCAGCATTTT.

The rearrangement joins TRBV10-3 to TRBJ1-1; weak D call: TRBD1 (6 bases). V was shortened by 7 bases and J by 0 bases, with 9 bases between the two germline ends. The germline V gene has CDR1 ENHRY and CDR2 SYGVKD. The CDR3 loop spans 13 amino acids. CDR3 nucleotide sequence: TGTGCCATCACTGGACAGATGAACACTGAAGCTTTCTTT. Translating gives CAITGQMNTEAFF.

The chain is built from TRBV7-2 and TRBJ1-1, with D uncertain. Germline CDR1 and CDR2: SGHTA and FQGNSA. CDR3 size: 14 residues. V shed 2 bases and J shed 3 bases, with 10 bases lying between them. The CDR3 protein is CASSLLSGDTEAFF. The CDR3, as DNA: TGTGCCAGCAGCTTACTTTCCGGGGACACTGAAGCTTTCTTT.

This clonotype was counted only a few times. V gene TRBV6-6 combines with J gene TRBJ2-1, with D possibly being TRBD1 (6 bases). The CDR3 totals 13 residues. With 9 bases removed from V and 6 bases from J, the gap between germline ends came to 15 bases. Germline CDR1 and CDR2: MNHNY and SVGAGI (reference sequence). The CDR3 protein is CASRDKVFNEQFF. DNA of the CDR3: TGTGCCAGTCGGGACAAGGTCTTCAATGAGCAGTTCTTC.

This chain joins TRBV4-1 and TRBJ2-5; D possibly corresponds to TRBD1 (5 bases). This CDR3 contains 13 residues. V shed 3 bases and J shed 5 bases, with 10 bases lying between them. Looked up from germline, CDR1 is MGHRA and CDR2 is YSYEKL. The CDR3 is CASSHQGAETQYF. CDR3 sequence (DNA): TGCGCCAGCAGCCACCAGGGTGCCGAGACCCAGTACTTC.

The V and J genes are TRBV5-1 and TRBJ2-1; 8 nucleotides line up with TRBD2. There are 17 residues in the CDR3. Losses at the gene ends were 3 bases for V and 6 bases for J; bases not matched to a gene: 14. CDR1 and CDR2 from the germline V gene are SGHRS and YFSETQ. The CDR3 here is CASSSSGGADMSNEQFF. The CDR3 DNA reads as TGCGCCAGCAGCTCGTCCGGGGGGGCCGACATGTCCAATGAGCAGTTCTTC.

CDR3 in amino acids: CASSQEGLPEAFF. The CDR3 nucleotides read TGCGCCAGCAGCCAAGAGGGTTTACCTGAAGCTTTCTTT. J is TRBJ1-1 and V is TRBV4-1; D remains unclear. The CDR3 has 13 residues. The V and J ends lost 0 bases and 6 bases respectively, with 8 bases between them. The germline V gene has CDR1 MGHRA and CDR2 YSYEKL.

Only a few counts were recorded for this clonotype. V is TRBV27 and J is TRBJ2-3; a possible D gene is TRBD1 (5 bases). The length of the CDR3 is 16 residues. V lost 8 bases and J 0 bases, leaving 18 bases between the germline ends. The germline V gene encodes CDR1 MNHEY and CDR2 SMNVEV (reference sequence). CDR3 in amino acids: CASRPAGNPSTDTQYF. The CDR3 bases are TGTGCCAGCCGGCCCGCAGGGAACCCTAGCACAGATACGCAGTATTTT.

In this sample, this clonotype turned up many times. This chain uses TRBV5-1 with TRBJ2-1, with D unresolved. V was clipped by 0 bases and J by 5 bases, with 6 bases between them. Germline V gene data show CDR1 as SGHRS and CDR2 as YFSETQ. The CDR3 is 13 residues long. The DNA of the CDR3 is TGCGCCAGCAGCTTGGTGAGGAACAATGAGCAGTTCTTC. Protein: CASSLVRNNEQFF.

This sequence joins TRBV4-2 and TRBJ2-1; 7 positions agree with TRBD1. With 2 bases clipped from V and 9 bases from J, the junction kept 7 bases outside the gene matches. The germline V gene encodes CDR1 LGHNA and CDR2 YNFKEQ. This CDR3 is built from 14 residues. The CDR3 here is CASSQWDSAAEQFF. The CDR3 nucleotides read TGTGCCAGCAGCCAATGGGACAGCGCGGCTGAGCAGTTCTTC.

This clonotype was observed many times. The V gene is TRBV9, the J gene TRBJ2-1; 10 bases map to TRBD2. Germline-derived CDR1 and CDR2 are SGDLS and YYNGEE. The CDR3 is 16 amino acids. J was trimmed by 0 bases and V by 4 bases; bases with no gene match: 4. DNA for the CDR3: TGTGCCAGCAGCCCATCTAGCGGGAGCTCCTACAATGAGCAGTTCTTC. Protein product: CASSPSSGSSYNEQFF.

This clonotype occurred many times. The chain combines TRBV6-5 with TRBJ2-7; 9 bases match TRBD1. Germline lookup yields CDR1 MNHEY and CDR2 SVGAGI. The J segment lost 1 base and the V segment lost 7 bases, leaving 2 bases of the junction unmatched. The CDR3 consists of 13 residues. CDR3 protein: CASTGTGSYEQYF. CDR3 DNA sequence: TGTGCCAGCACCGGGACAGGGTCCTACGAGCAGTACTTC.

This clonotype appeared many times. This chain joins TRBV5-1 and TRBJ2-3; 10 nucleotides match TRBD1. Per germline, CDR1 SGHRS and CDR2 YFSETQ. V trimming: 0 bases; J trimming: 1 base; junction bases outside the gene matches: 2. CDR3 length equals 16 residues. In nucleotides, the CDR3 is TGCGCCAGCAGCTTGGCCGGGACAGGGGGCACAGATACGCAGTATTTT. It encodes CASSLAGTGGTDTQYF. Together with reference TRBV5-1 and TRBJ2-3, the CDR3 gives the full variable domain: KAGVTQTPRYLIKTRGQQVTLSCSPISGHRSVSWYQQTPGQGLQFLFEYFSETQRNKGNFPGRFSGRQFSNSRSEMNVSTLELGDSALYLCASSLAGTGGTDTQYFGPGTRLTVL.

This clonotype was seen repeatedly, ten times or more. The chain couples TRBV20-1 to TRBJ2-6; no clear D. The germline V gene has CDR1 DFQATT and CDR2 SNEGSKA (reference sequence). Trimming took off 5 bases at V and 2 bases at J, with 16 bases between the two ends. The CDR3 totals 16 residues. The CDR3, as DNA: TGCAGTGCTTCTCCACCGGGTCTCACTGGGGCCAACGTCCTGACTTTC. This sequence encodes CSASPPGLTGANVLTF.